This T cell receptor (beta chain) came from a study of Ad26.COV2.S vaccination and SARS-CoV-2 variants. Study observations and caveats: Breadth measured for non-spike TCRs was similar across vaccine and placebo recipients. Considerable breadth of spike-specific CD8+ and CD4+ T cell responses has reportedly been documented following vaccination. Overall T cell responses may have been underestimated by the analyses of TCR breadth and depth. Placebo recipients showed lower spike-specific TCR breadth than vaccinees.

This CDR3 spans 14 amino acids. The germline V and J ends were trimmed by 7 bases and 5 bases, with 14 bases remaining between them. Germline loops: CDR1 LNHDA, CDR2 SQIVND (reference sequence). This clone was recorded only once. Its cognate antigen is unknown. Assay: immunoSEQ multiplex PCR; the TCRdb copy retains only in-frame clones and omits some. The repertoire holds 43,000 or so clones, approximately 80% seen once, with less than 50% in the top ten. Sequencing was performed on peripheral blood, taken after recovery from COVID-19. This rearrangement joins TRBV19 to TRBJ2-2; perhaps TRBD1 as D (5 bases). The sequence derives from a human donor who had recovered from COVID-19. The CDR3 coding sequence is TGTGCCAGTACAGACAGCGATGGTACCGGGGAGCTGTTTTTT. Translation gives CASTDSDGTGELFF.